The 9 T cell receptor beta chains reported below all come from one sample, sequenced in a study of blood T cell repertoires in COVID-19. The method was immunoSEQ multiplex PCR; TCRdb's version includes in-frame clones alone and lacks a portion of them. Among approximately 100,000 clones listed, 88% were seen once. The specimen was peripheral blood. These receptors were collected from a woman aged 55-75 years with acute or convalescent COVID-19.

The chain carries TRBV19 and TRBJ1-2, with TRBD1 matching over 10 bases. V trimming: 6 bases; J trimming: 6 bases; junction bases outside the gene matches: 10. This CDR3 contains 15 residues. Germline V gives CDR1 LNHDA, CDR2 SQIVND (reference sequence). The CDR3 reads CASSPDRGLGNGYTF. The CDR3 region has the DNA TGTGCCAGTAGCCCCGACAGGGGGCTGGGGAATGGCTACACCTTC.

The chain links TRBV5-1 to TRBJ1-2; 10 bases are shared with TRBD1. The V gene's germline CDR1 is SGHRS and CDR2 YFSETQ. The CDR3 has 15 residues. Losses at the gene ends were 3 bases for V and 4 bases for J; bases not matched to a gene: 6. The CDR3, as DNA: TGCGCCAGCAGCTGGACAGGGGGAACAGGCTATGGCTACACCTTC. Translation gives CASSWTGGTGYGYTF. The full variable domain, with the rest looked up from reference TRBV5-1 and TRBJ1-2, is KAGVTQTPRYLIKTRGQQVTLSCSPISGHRSVSWYQQTPGQGLQFLFEYFSETQRNKGNFPGRFSGRQFSNSRSEMNVSTLELGDSALYLCASSWTGGTGYGYTFGSGTRLTVV.

This clone was picked up a small number of times. This chain joins TRBV13 and TRBJ2-2; a possible D gene is TRBD1 (6 bases). The CDR3 runs to 16 residues. V was pared by 5 bases and J by 2 bases, with 15 bases between. The V gene's germline CDR1 is PRHDT and CDR2 FYEKMQ (reference sequence). In DNA form, the CDR3 reads TGTGCCAGCAGCAAATATCGACAGGCTAACACCGGGGAGCTGTTTTTT. Translating it yields CASSKYRQANTGELFF.

This clone showed up just once. The chain links TRBV28 to TRBJ1-2; D remains unclear. The CDR3 length is 12 residues. V shed 8 bases and J shed 0 bases, with 7 bases lying between them. The germline gives CDR1 MDHEN, CDR2 SYDVKM. CDR3: CASGGPNYGYTF. CDR3 in DNA: TGTGCCAGCGGCGGTCCTAACTATGGCTACACCTTC.

V and J are TRBV19 and TRBJ1-5, with 11 bases lining up with TRBD1. The germline V gene encodes CDR1 LNHDA and CDR2 SQIVND (reference sequence). The V and J ends lost 7 bases and 7 bases, in that order; junction bases with no gene match: 12. The CDR3 has 16 amino acids. This chain's CDR3 is CASTITGTGGNQPQHF. In DNA, the CDR3 is TGTGCCAGTACCATAACCGGGACAGGGGGAAACCAGCCCCAGCATTTT.

V usage is TRBV3-1 (or the pseudogene TRBV3-2) and J usage is TRBJ2-1, with TRBD1 matching over 7 bases. Trimming cost V 5 bases and J 1 base; bases outside gene matches: 8. Germline V gives CDR1 LGHDT, CDR2 YNNKEL (reference sequence). This CDR3 is 16 amino acids long. Here the CDR3 reads CASSAPTGTSYNEQFF. CDR3 coding DNA: TGTGCCAGCAGCGCTCCGACAGGGACGTCCTACAATGAGCAGTTCTTC.

The chain joins TRBV6-5 to TRBJ2-1, with D perhaps TRBD2 (6 bases). CDR3 length: 12 residues. The germline CDR1 and CDR2 sequences are MNHEY and SVGAGI. Trimming cost V 11 bases and J 7 bases, with 15 bases left between them. CDR3 sequence reads: CAGLTRYNEQFF. The CDR3 coding sequence is TGTGCCGGCTTGACTAGATATAATGAGCAGTTCTTC.

The chain recombines TRBV24-1 with TRBJ2-1, with TRBD2 matching 8 bases. The CDR3 runs 17 residues. Per the germline V gene, CDR1 is KGHDR and CDR2 is SFDVKD. Germline trimming cut 3 bases from V and 9 bases from J; bases unmatched to any gene: 15. CDR3 coding DNA: TGTGCCACCAGTGATCTCTTAGCGGGACCCTCAATAAGTGAGCAGTTCTTC. Protein sequence: CATSDLLAGPSISEQFF.

The genes are TRBV30 and TRBJ1-1; D is ambiguous. The V gene's germline CDR1 is GTSNPN and CDR2 SVGIG (reference sequence). The germline V and J ends were trimmed by 3 bases and 3 bases, with 8 bases remaining between them. This CDR3 has 12 residues. This CDR3 reads CAWRLEDTEAFF. The CDR3 DNA reads as TGTGCCTGGAGACTCGAGGACACTGAAGCTTTCTTT.